The 10 T cell receptor beta chains listed next were all sequenced from one sample in a study of blood T cells in healthy people across ages (dated by TCRdb to 2013 to 2016). Library creation used 5' RACE. For sequencing, an Illumina HiSeq 2500 was employed. The second PCR ran for roughly 7 to 12 cycles and used a J-beta primer mix along with a sample-barcoded 5' primer. TCRdb ran its own pipeline on the public reads, namely fastp trimming at Q25 and MiXCR clone calling, and kept in-frame beta chains. One record per CDR3 amino acid sequence lists the most common genes and DNA. The sample table holds around 1,500,000 distinct CDR3 sequences, of which approximately 38% were seen once. Less than 8% of the sample is held by the ten biggest clonotypes. The sample comprised blood. These receptors were obtained from a woman aged 18-29 years in good health.

V and J are TRBV6-5 and TRBJ2-5, with TRBD1 as a possible D gene (6 bases). The CDR3 consists of 16 residues. The V and J ends lost 2 bases and 0 bases respectively, with 13 bases between them. Germline V gives CDR1 MNHEY, CDR2 SVGAGI. Here the CDR3 DNA reads TGTGCCAGCAGTTACGGGGGCTCCCTGTACCAAGAGACCCAGTACTTC. This gives the protein CASSYGGSLYQETQYF.

The chain joins TRBV7-9 to TRBJ2-3; D is possibly TRBD2 (5 bases). Germline V lookup: CDR1 SEHNR, CDR2 FQNEAQ (reference sequence). Trimming left V 3 bases short and J 3 bases short, with 19 bases between. CDR3 length equals 17 residues. CDR3 amino acids: CASSFGHGVGITDTQYF. The DNA of the CDR3 is TGTGCCAGCAGCTTCGGCCACGGGGTGGGGATTACAGATACGCAGTATTTT.

The chain has TRBV2 and TRBJ1-1; D is perhaps TRBD1 (5 bases). This CDR3 comprises 15 residues. The ends were cut back, 1 base at V and 5 bases at J, with 14 bases in the middle. Germline V gene data show CDR1 as SNHLY and CDR2 as FYNNEI. The CDR3 spells CASSEGGTVVTEAFF. The CDR3 DNA sequence: TGTGCCAGCAGTGAAGGGGGGACCGTAGTAACTGAAGCTTTCTTT.

The V call is TRBV20-1, the J call TRBJ1-1; D is undetermined. V lost 1 base, J lost 1 base, and 16 bases lay in between. The CDR3 is 16 residues long. Germline V CDR1 and CDR2: DFQATT, SNEGSKA (reference sequence). CDR3 sequence reads: CSARGVSGRENTEAFF. CDR3 nucleotides: TGCAGTGCTAGAGGAGTCTCAGGCCGCGAGAACACTGAAGCTTTCTTT.

This chain uses TRBV9 with TRBJ2-5, with TRBD2 matching 16 bases. The V and J ends lost 3 bases and 7 bases, in that order; junction bases with no gene match: 6. Germline CDR1 reads SGDLS; CDR2 reads YYNGEE. The CDR3 spans 16 residues. Here the CDR3 DNA reads TGTGCCAGCAGCGAGGGACTAGCGGGGGGGGCTTCGACCCAGTACTTC. Translation: CASSEGLAGGASTQYF.

On this clonotype: At one boundary the junction diverges from the germline segment, which might be a read error. The genes are TRBV3-1 and TRBJ2-2; 7 bases match TRBD1. Germline assignment: CDR1 LGHDT and CDR2 YNNKEL (reference sequence). The CDR3 extends over 14 amino acids. The CDR3 spells CASSHTGATWELFF. CDR3 nucleotides: TGTGCCAGCAGCCACACAGGGGCCACCTGGGAGCTGTTTTTT.

Concerning this clonotype itself: This clone may be a read error of a much larger clone one base away. The chain is built from TRBV9 and TRBJ2-1; 7 positions match TRBD2. V shed 0 bases and J 13 bases; nucleotides not matched to a gene: 10. The CDR3 has 14 residues. In germline, CDR1 is SGDLS, CDR2 YYNGEE. The CDR3 reads CASSVGSGGETQFF. The CDR3 DNA reads TGTGCCAGCAGCGTAGGGTCGGGAGGCGAGACCCAGTTCTTC.

The chain combines TRBV6-1 with TRBJ2-7; TRBD1 matches at 9 bases. There are 15 residues in the CDR3. Germline CDR1 is MNHNS and CDR2 is SASEGT. J was trimmed by 1 base and V by 5 bases; bases with no gene match: 6. The CDR3 nucleotides are TGTGCCAGCAGTCCCAATGACAGGGGGTCCTACGAGCAGTACTTC. Protein sequence: CASSPNDRGSYEQYF.

In this sample, this clonotype turned up a few times. The chain carries TRBV12-3 or TRBV12-4 and TRBJ2-7, with TRBD1 matching 8 bases. This CDR3 has 15 amino acids. V gave up 4 bases and J gave up 3 bases; unmatched junction bases: 8. The CDR3 nucleotides read TGTGCCAGCAGTTCCGGCGGGACAGGCCTCTACGAGCAGTACTTC. The encoded protein is CASSSGGTGLYEQYF.

In this sample, this clonotype turned up once. The V gene is TRBV30, the J gene TRBJ2-7, with 7 positions matching TRBD1. This CDR3 has 13 amino acids. Germline loops: CDR1 GTSNPN, CDR2 SVGIG (reference sequence). V was clipped by 4 bases and J by 3 bases; unmatched bases: 6. CDR3 sequence: CAWTKQGLYEQYF. Written as DNA, the CDR3 is TGTGCCTGGACCAAACAGGGGCTCTACGAGCAGTACTTC.